The clone carrying this T cell receptor beta chain was seen ten or more times. Antigen: not known. This sample was taken from a study of regulatory T cells in long-lasting Graves disease. Building the TCR beta libraries relied on iRepertoire HTBI primers, and CDR3 regions underwent Arm-PCR. TCRdb redid the calling of the multiplex PCR reads with MiXCR, one entry per CDR3 protein. Of a few hundred thousand distinct CDR3 sequences listed, 15% to 20% are singletons. Study-level results: Gene preferences differed: TRBV28, TRBJ1-2, TRBJ2-5 in persistent cases.

Described time point: newly diagnosed GD, antithyroid drugs for less than 3 months. Researchers made the TCR library from RNA that was extracted from PBMCs. Trimming took 3 bases from V and 4 from J, leaving 10 bases between them. This CDR3 is 13 amino acids long. CDR1 is SGHRS, CDR2 YFSETQ, per germline. The sample also formed part of further work on T cells in Graves' hyperthyroidism and ophthalmopathy. That paper notes: The HTBI primer set was used in a first-round RT-PCR of the TCR CDR3.

The clonotype was recovered from a woman aged 18-29 years with Graves disease. This chain links TRBV5-1 with TRBJ2-5; unclear D gene. The source was peripheral blood mononuclear cells (PBMCs), collected at new diagnosis, from a patient treated with antithyroid drugs. The CDR3 region has the DNA TGCGCCAGCAGCTCCCAGTTCGGAGAGACCCAGTACTTC. Protein: CASSSQFGETQYF.